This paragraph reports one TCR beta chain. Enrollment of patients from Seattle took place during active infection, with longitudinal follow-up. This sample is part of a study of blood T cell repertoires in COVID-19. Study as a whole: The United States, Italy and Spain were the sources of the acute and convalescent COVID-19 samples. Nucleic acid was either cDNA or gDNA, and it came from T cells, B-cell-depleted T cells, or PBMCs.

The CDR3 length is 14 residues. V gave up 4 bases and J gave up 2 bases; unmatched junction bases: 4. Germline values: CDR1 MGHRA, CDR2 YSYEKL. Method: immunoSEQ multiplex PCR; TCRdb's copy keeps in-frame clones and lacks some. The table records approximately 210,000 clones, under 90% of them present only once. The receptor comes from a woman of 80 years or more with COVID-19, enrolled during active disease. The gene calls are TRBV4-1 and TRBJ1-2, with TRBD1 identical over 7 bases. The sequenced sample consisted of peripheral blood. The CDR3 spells CASSLAQGNYGYTF. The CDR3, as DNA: TGCGCCAGCAGCCTAGCACAGGGGAACTATGGCTACACCTTC.